What follows describes a single TCR beta chain. What it binds is unknown. This record comes from a study of cytomegalovirus exposure and HLA in healthy donors. Whole-study results and caveats: Specific recognition of CMV antigens was confirmed in vitro for three chains (all CMV-associated). Researchers catalogued around 150 TCR beta chains as cytomegalovirus-associated.

The assay was immunoSEQ multiplex PCR, and TCRdb's table has in-frame clones only and misses some. The table records about 170,000 clones, around 96% of them present only once. CDR1 and CDR2 (germline): SGHKS, YYEKEE (reference sequence). Trimming left V 3 bases short and J 5 bases short, with 5 bases between. CDR3 length equals 11 residues. This sequence was found in a woman between 18 and 29 years old in good health and CMV-seronegative. This chain uses TRBV5-5 with TRBJ1-2, with D unresolved. Sequenced sample: PBMCs. CDR3 sequence (DNA): TGTGCCAGCAGCTCCTCGTATGGCTACACCTTC. Translation gives CASSSSYGYTF.